A selection of T cell receptor beta chains follows, all from one sample in a study of neurological immune-mediated disorders. From the 5' RACE reads, TCRdb called clonotypes with MiXCR, one entry per CDR3 protein. The table records 50,000 to 70,000 distinct CDR3 sequences, 4.5% of them present only once. The sequencing sample was made of PBMCs. The receptors derive from a man aged 25 to 40 with multiple sclerosis. Both conserved end residues are part of each CDR3. Each record gives: V gene, D gene, clone size, J gene, CDR3 DNA, CDR3 protein. The D gene is left open where the match is weak. Size is omitted from some rows. Given values are once, few, many or a class for expanded clones.

V: TRBV20-1
D: TRBD1
size: many
J: TRBJ1-1
DNA: TGCAGTGCTAGAGATACTTACAGGGGGCTAAACACTGAAGCTTTCTTT
CDR3: CSARDTYRGLNTEAFF

V: TRBV5-1
D: TRBD1
size: many
J: TRBJ1-2
DNA: TGCGCCAGCAGCTCTGGACAGGGGGCCTATTATGGCTACACCTTC
CDR3: CASSSGQGAYYGYTF

V: TRBV9
D: .
size: many
J: TRBJ1-6
DNA: TGTGCCAGCAGCGTAGGGACCGAGAATTCACCCCTCAACTTT
CDR3: CASSVGTENSPLNF

V: TRBV5-1
D: .
size: few
J: TRBJ1-2
DNA: TGCGCCAGCAGCCCACGGGACGGCTATGGCTACACCTTC
CDR3: CASSPRDGYGYTF

V: TRBV20-1
D: .
size: many
J: TRBJ1-2
DNA: TGCAGTGCTAGAGATCAGAGGGACTTAGGTGGCTACACCTTC
CDR3: CSARDQRDLGGYTF

V: TRBV5-8
D: .
size: .
J: TRBJ1-6
DNA: TGTGCCAGCAGCTCCCGACACCTAAACCCCTATAATTCACCCCTCCACTTT
CDR3: CASSSRHLNPYNSPLHF

V: TRBV7-3
D: .
size: many
J: TRBJ1-2
DNA: TGTGCCAGCAGCTCCAGTTCCGCTTATATAGGCTACACCTTC
CDR3: CASSSSSAYIGYTF

V: TRBV15
D: .
size: many
J: TRBJ2-5
DNA: TGTGCCACCAGGTCCTACTGGTTTGGGCCCCAAGAGACCCAGTACTTC
CDR3: CATRSYWFGPQETQYF

V: TRBV5-1
D: .
size: many
J: TRBJ1-3
DNA: TGCGCCAGCAGCCCCGATGGAGTCTCTGGAAACACCATATATTTT
CDR3: CASSPDGVSGNTIYF

V: TRBV5-4
D: TRBD1
size: many
J: TRBJ2-5
DNA: TGTGCCAGCAGCTCCCGGGACAGGGAGGAGACCCAGTACTTC
CDR3: CASSSRDREETQYF

V: TRBV7-6
D: .
size: many
J: TRBJ1-1
DNA: TGTGCCAGCAGCTCCCCAAATTTGACTGGGGACACTGAAGCTTTCTTT
CDR3: CASSSPNLTGDTEAFF